This TCR beta chain was sequenced for a study of monozygotic twins with cystic fibrosis. Germline CDR1 is SGHVS and CDR2 is FNYEAQ. The J segment lost 5 bases and the V segment lost 5 bases, leaving 8 bases of the junction unmatched. The CDR3 runs 14 residues. Some clones are missing from TCRdb's copy, which holds only in-frame ones; the method was immunoSEQ multiplex PCR. Of 30,000 to 35,000 clones listed, around 66% were seen once; the top ten hold approximately 0.8%. In this sample, this clone turned up a few times. The sequenced material came from blood. This chain uses TRBV7-6 with TRBJ1-1; 7 bases agree with TRBD1. This TCR came from a girl aged 10 to 17 with cystic fibrosis. The CDR3 nucleotides read TGTGCCAGCAGCCCAGGGGGGGGGTGGACTGAAGCTTTCTTT. As protein: CASSPGGGWTEAFF.